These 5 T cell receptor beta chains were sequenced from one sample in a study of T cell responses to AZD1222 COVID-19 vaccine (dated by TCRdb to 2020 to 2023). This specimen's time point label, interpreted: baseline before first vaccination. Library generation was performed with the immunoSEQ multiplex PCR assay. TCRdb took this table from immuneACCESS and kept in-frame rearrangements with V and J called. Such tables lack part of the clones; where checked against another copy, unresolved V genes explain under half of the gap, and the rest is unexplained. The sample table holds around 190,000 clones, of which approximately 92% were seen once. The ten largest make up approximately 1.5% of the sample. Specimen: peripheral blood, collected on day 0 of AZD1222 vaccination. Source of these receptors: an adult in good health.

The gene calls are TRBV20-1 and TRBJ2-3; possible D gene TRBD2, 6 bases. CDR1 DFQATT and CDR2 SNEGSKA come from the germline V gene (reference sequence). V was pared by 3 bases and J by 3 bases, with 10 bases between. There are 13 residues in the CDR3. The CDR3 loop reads CSASGDSTDTQYF. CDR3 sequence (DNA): TGCAGTGCTAGTGGGGACTCTACAGATACGCAGTATTTT.

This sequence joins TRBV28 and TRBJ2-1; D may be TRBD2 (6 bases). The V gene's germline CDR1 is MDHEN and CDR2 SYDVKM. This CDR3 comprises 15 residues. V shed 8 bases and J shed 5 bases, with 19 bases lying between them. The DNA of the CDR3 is TGTGCCAGCGGTTCCTCCGGGACTGTAGACAATGAGCAGTTCTTC. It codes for CASGSSGTVDNEQFF.

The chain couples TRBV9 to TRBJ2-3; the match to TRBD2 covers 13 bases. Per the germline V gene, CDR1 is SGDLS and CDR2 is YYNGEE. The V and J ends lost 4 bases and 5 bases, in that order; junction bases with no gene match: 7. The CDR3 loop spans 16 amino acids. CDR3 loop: CASSKLAGGPGDTQYF. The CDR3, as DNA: TGTGCCAGCAGCAAACTAGCGGGGGGGCCGGGAGATACGCAGTATTTT.

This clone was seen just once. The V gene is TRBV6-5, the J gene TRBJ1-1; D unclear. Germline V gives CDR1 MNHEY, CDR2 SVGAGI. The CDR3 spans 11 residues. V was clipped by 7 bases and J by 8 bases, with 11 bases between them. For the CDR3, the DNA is TGTGCCAGCAACTCGGTGGCGGAAGCTTTCTTT. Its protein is CASNSVAEAFF.

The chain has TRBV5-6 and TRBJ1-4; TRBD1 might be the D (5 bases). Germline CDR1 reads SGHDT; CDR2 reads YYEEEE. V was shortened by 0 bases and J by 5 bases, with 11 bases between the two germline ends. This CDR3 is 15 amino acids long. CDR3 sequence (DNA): TGTGCCAGCAGCTTGGTGGGGGAGTTAAATGAAAAACTGTTTTTT. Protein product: CASSLVGELNEKLFF.